Listed below are T cell receptor beta chains from one sample, sequenced in a study of shared clonotypes between healthy human individuals. Profiling relied on immunoSEQ multiplex PCR, and the TCRdb table lists in-frame clones only, not all of them. The top ten hold around 1.4% of the sample, which has around 1 million clones, approximately 80% seen once. Specimen: memory CD4+ T cells sorted from blood. All receptors derive from a man aged 18 to 29 in good health. Each CDR3 is given with its conserved first and last residue. Each record gives: D gene, clone size, J gene, V gene, CDR3 protein, CDR3 DNA. The D gene is left open where the match is weak. Rows give clone size only sometimes, using once, few, many, or a class for an expanded clone.

D gene: NA; clone size: NA; J gene: TRBJ2-4; V gene: TRBV7-2; CDR3 protein: CASSAANGGIQYF; CDR3 DNA: TGTGCCAGCAGCGCGGCTAATGGGGGCATTCAGTACTTC
D gene: NA; clone size: NA; J gene: TRBJ2-2; V gene: TRBV7-2; CDR3 protein: CASNSGFTGELFF; CDR3 DNA: TGTGCCAGCAACTCCGGATTTACCGGGGAGCTGTTTTTT
D gene: TRBD1; clone size: NA; J gene: TRBJ2-7; V gene: TRBV11-1; CDR3 protein: CASSLEGTDAYEQYF; CDR3 DNA: TGTGCCAGCAGCTTAGAAGGGACAGACGCCTACGAGCAGTACTTC
D gene: NA; clone size: few; J gene: TRBJ2-2; V gene: TRBV19; CDR3 protein: CASSTPMKRVGGELFF; CDR3 DNA: TGTGCCAGTAGTACCCCGATGAAGCGGGTCGGCGGGGAGCTGTTTTTT
D gene: NA; clone size: NA; J gene: TRBJ2-5; V gene: TRBV6-1; CDR3 protein: CASSALGAGTPETQYF; CDR3 DNA: TGTGCCAGCAGTGCCCTGGGAGCCGGGACTCCAGAGACCCAGTACTTC
D gene: NA; clone size: NA; J gene: TRBJ1-1; V gene: TRBV19; CDR3 protein: CASSLTGINTEAFF; CDR3 DNA: TGTGCCAGTAGCCTTACAGGGATTAACACTGAAGCTTTCTTT
D gene: TRBD1; clone size: few; J gene: TRBJ1-1; V gene: TRBV28; CDR3 protein: CASSVLDRDEAEAFF; CDR3 DNA: TGTGCCAGCAGCGTCCTCGACAGGGACGAAGCTGAAGCTTTCTTT
D gene: NA; clone size: NA; J gene: TRBJ1-2; V gene: TRBV30; CDR3 protein: CAWSRVNYGYTF; CDR3 DNA: TGTGCCTGGAGTCGGGTGAACTATGGCTACACCTTC
D gene: NA; clone size: NA; J gene: TRBJ2-7; V gene: TRBV5-6; CDR3 protein: CASSRRLGYYEQYF; CDR3 DNA: TGTGCCAGCAGCCGTCGTCTTGGCTACTACGAGCAGTACTTC
D gene: NA; clone size: NA; J gene: TRBJ2-1; V gene: TRBV5-1; CDR3 protein: CASSLAGTSYNEQFF; CDR3 DNA: TGCGCCAGCAGCTTGGCCGGGACCAGCTACAATGAGCAGTTCTTC
D gene: TRBD1; clone size: NA; J gene: TRBJ1-1; V gene: TRBV6-5; CDR3 protein: CASSYGQGTTEAFF; CDR3 DNA: TGTGCCAGCAGTTACGGACAGGGGACCACTGAAGCTTTCTTT
D gene: NA; clone size: NA; J gene: TRBJ2-7; V gene: TRBV27; CDR3 protein: CASSLRAGISHEQYF; CDR3 DNA: TGTGCCAGCAGTTTAAGGGCAGGGATTTCCCACGAGCAGTACTTC
D gene: NA; clone size: NA; J gene: TRBJ1-2; V gene: TRBV5-1; CDR3 protein: CASSLVSQGSGYTF; CDR3 DNA: TGCGCCAGCAGCTTGGTGAGCCAGGGAAGTGGCTACACCTTC
D gene: TRBD2; clone size: many; J gene: TRBJ2-7; V gene: TRBV27; CDR3 protein: CASSDIAGGSYEQYF; CDR3 DNA: TGTGCCAGCAGTGATATAGCGGGAGGGTCTTACGAGCAGTACTTC
D gene: NA; clone size: NA; J gene: TRBJ2-1; V gene: TRBV5-1; CDR3 protein: CASSLGQIYNEQFF; CDR3 DNA: TGCGCCAGCAGCTTGGGACAGATATACAATGAGCAGTTCTTC
D gene: TRBD2; clone size: once; J gene: TRBJ2-3; V gene: TRBV5-1; CDR3 protein: CASSYQGTSLLGTDTQYF; CDR3 DNA: TGCGCCAGCAGCTACCAAGGGACTAGCCTTCTGGGCACAGATACGCAGTATTTT
D gene: TRBD2; clone size: NA; J gene: TRBJ2-2; V gene: TRBV27; CDR3 protein: CASSFRGDGELFF; CDR3 DNA: TGTGCCAGCAGTTTTCGGGGGGACGGGGAGCTGTTTTTT
D gene: NA; clone size: NA; J gene: TRBJ1-1; V gene: TRBV30; CDR3 protein: CAWGLGGGNTEAFF; CDR3 DNA: TGTGCCTGGGGACTAGGGGGAGGGAACACTGAAGCTTTCTTT
D gene: NA; clone size: NA; J gene: TRBJ2-3; V gene: TRBV27; CDR3 protein: CASSLFGGTSTDTQYF; CDR3 DNA: TGTGCCAGCAGTTTATTCGGCGGGACTAGCACAGATACGCAGTATTTT
D gene: TRBD1; clone size: NA; J gene: TRBJ1-5; V gene: TRBV28; CDR3 protein: CASSFQGGSQPQHF; CDR3 DNA: TGTGCCAGCAGTTTCCAGGGGGGAAGTCAGCCCCAGCATTTT
D gene: NA; clone size: NA; J gene: TRBJ1-6; V gene: TRBV16; CDR3 protein: CASSLLRDSPLHF; CDR3 DNA: TGTGCCAGCAGCCTCCTCAGAGATTCACCCCTCCACTTT
D gene: NA; clone size: NA; J gene: TRBJ2-6; V gene: TRBV10-3; CDR3 protein: CAIRPTVNSGANVLTF; CDR3 DNA: TGTGCCATCAGACCGACGGTTAACTCTGGGGCCAACGTCCTGACTTTC
D gene: NA; clone size: NA; J gene: TRBJ1-4; V gene: TRBV28; CDR3 protein: CATYNGKREKLFF; CDR3 DNA: TGTGCCACTTACAATGGGAAAAGGGAAAAACTGTTTTTT
D gene: NA; clone size: once; J gene: TRBJ2-7; V gene: TRBV2; CDR3 protein: CASSITQGRDEQYF; CDR3 DNA: TGTGCCAGCAGTATAACACAGGGTAGGGACGAGCAGTACTTC
D gene: TRBD1; clone size: NA; J gene: TRBJ1-1; V gene: TRBV18; CDR3 protein: CASSILQGGTEAFF; CDR3 DNA: TGTGCCAGCTCAATACTCCAGGGGGGTACTGAAGCTTTCTTT
D gene: NA; clone size: NA; J gene: TRBJ2-3; V gene: TRBV7-2; CDR3 protein: CASSLQGGSTDTQYF; CDR3 DNA: TGTGCCAGCAGCTTACAAGGGGGGAGCACAGATACGCAGTATTTT
D gene: NA; clone size: NA; J gene: TRBJ2-3; V gene: TRBV20-1; CDR3 protein: CSAPRTELQYF; CDR3 DNA: TGCAGTGCGCCACGGACGGAGTTGCAGTATTTT
D gene: TRBD1; clone size: few; J gene: TRBJ1-5; V gene: TRBV6-1; CDR3 protein: CASSPGTGGQPQHF; CDR3 DNA: TGTGCCAGCAGTCCTGGGACAGGGGGTCAGCCCCAGCATTTT
D gene: NA; clone size: NA; J gene: TRBJ2-3; V gene: TRBV30; CDR3 protein: CAWSRMEGTDTQYF; CDR3 DNA: TGTGCCTGGAGTAGGATGGAGGGCACAGATACGCAGTATTTT
D gene: TRBD2; clone size: NA; J gene: TRBJ2-5; V gene: TRBV10-3; CDR3 protein: CAISTSGGVGETQYF; CDR3 DNA: TGTGCCATCTCGACTAGCGGAGGGGTCGGAGAGACCCAGTACTTC
D gene: TRBD2; clone size: once; J gene: TRBJ2-5; V gene: TRBV5-1; CDR3 protein: CASSLGGLAVPYQETQYF; CDR3 DNA: TGCGCCAGCAGCTTGGGAGGGCTAGCGGTCCCGTACCAAGAGACCCAGTACTTC
D gene: NA; clone size: few; J gene: TRBJ1-3; V gene: TRBV15; CDR3 protein: CATSREGGTSGNTIYF; CDR3 DNA: TGTGCCACCAGCAGAGAGGGCGGCACGTCTGGAAACACCATATATTTT
D gene: NA; clone size: few; J gene: TRBJ1-5; V gene: TRBV18; CDR3 protein: CASSPEVHQPQHF; CDR3 DNA: TGTGCCAGCTCACCTGAGGTACATCAGCCCCAGCATTTT
D gene: TRBD1; clone size: NA; J gene: TRBJ2-7; V gene: TRBV9; CDR3 protein: CASSVEGADATYEQYF; CDR3 DNA: TGTGCCAGCAGCGTAGAGGGGGCTGACGCCACCTACGAGCAGTACTTC
D gene: TRBD1; clone size: NA; J gene: TRBJ2-3; V gene: TRBV5-5; CDR3 protein: CASSWKGAADTQYF; CDR3 DNA: TGTGCCAGCAGCTGGAAGGGGGCGGCAGATACGCAGTATTTT
D gene: NA; clone size: NA; J gene: TRBJ2-7; V gene: TRBV30; CDR3 protein: CAWKFWGAGEQYF; CDR3 DNA: TGTGCCTGGAAGTTCTGGGGAGCGGGCGAGCAGTACTTC
D gene: NA; clone size: NA; J gene: TRBJ1-1; V gene: TRBV5-1; CDR3 protein: CATRAQLNTEAFF; CDR3 DNA: TGCGCCACAAGGGCACAGCTGAACACTGAAGCTTTCTTT
D gene: NA; clone size: NA; J gene: TRBJ2-7; V gene: TRBV28; CDR3 protein: CASSVAGAPGQYF; CDR3 DNA: TGTGCCAGCAGCGTGGCGGGGGCCCCGGGGCAGTACTTC
D gene: NA; clone size: NA; J gene: TRBJ2-5; V gene: TRBV4-1; CDR3 protein: CASSQADSVQETQYF; CDR3 DNA: TGCGCCAGCAGCCAAGCTGATTCAGTCCAAGAGACCCAGTACTTC
D gene: TRBD1; clone size: NA; J gene: TRBJ1-1; V gene: TRBV5-1; CDR3 protein: CASRKGQGETEAFF; CDR3 DNA: TGCGCCAGCAGAAAGGGACAGGGTGAGACTGAAGCTTTCTTT
D gene: NA; clone size: NA; J gene: TRBJ2-3; V gene: TRBV29-1; CDR3 protein: CSVEIRREGFTDTQYF; CDR3 DNA: TGCAGCGTTGAAATCCGGAGAGAGGGTTTCACAGATACGCAGTATTTT
D gene: TRBD1; clone size: NA; J gene: TRBJ2-7; V gene: TRBV6-4; CDR3 protein: CASSRRERQGTGEKGYEQYF; CDR3 DNA: TGTGCCAGCAGCCGCAGAGAGAGACAGGGCACTGGGGAAAAGGGCTACGAGCAGTACTTC
D gene: NA; clone size: NA; J gene: TRBJ2-3; V gene: TRBV6-1; CDR3 protein: CASSELEQASSLTQYF; CDR3 DNA: TGTGCCAGCAGTGAACTAGAACAGGCTAGCTCTTTGACGCAGTATTTT
D gene: NA; clone size: NA; J gene: TRBJ2-3; V gene: TRBV10-3; CDR3 protein: CAISEGGGDTDTQYF; CDR3 DNA: TGTGCCATCAGTGAAGGTGGGGGAGACACAGATACGCAGTATTTT
D gene: TRBD1; clone size: few; J gene: TRBJ1-2; V gene: TRBV2; CDR3 protein: CASSGQGDGRGYTF; CDR3 DNA: TGTGCCAGCAGTGGACAGGGCGATGGTCGGGGCTACACCTTC
D gene: TRBD1; clone size: NA; J gene: TRBJ1-1; V gene: TRBV5-1; CDR3 protein: CASSSGQGNTEAFF; CDR3 DNA: TGCGCCAGCAGCTCCGGACAGGGGAACACTGAAGCTTTCTTT